This T cell receptor (beta chain) was captured in a study of T cells in Graves' hyperthyroidism and ophthalmopathy. This CDR3 has 14 residues. The germline CDR1 and CDR2 sequences are SGHRS and YFSETQ. Trimming left V 4 bases short and J 6 bases short, with 13 bases between. The table lists this clonotype with a few counts. There were TCR beta CDR3 regions amplified from RNA transcripts. The HTBI set primed first-round TCR CDR3 RT-PCR. TCRdb used MiXCR to reprocess the multiplex PCR reads, holding one entry per CDR3 protein. The table lists about 400,000 distinct CDR3 sequences, roughly 13% of them singletons.

The V call is TRBV5-1, the J call TRBJ1-4, with D perhaps matching TRBD1 (5 bases). Specimen: blood. This TCR was sampled from a man between 45 and 60 years old with Graves' ophthalmopathy. CDR3 coding DNA: TGCGCCAGCAGCGCGGACACTTTTTATGAAAAACTGTTTTTT. Amino acids: CASSADTFYEKLFF. Based on the CDR3 plus reference TRBV5-1 and TRBJ1-4, the full variable domain is KAGVTQTPRYLIKTRGQQVTLSCSPISGHRSVSWYQQTPGQGLQFLFEYFSETQRNKGNFPGRFSGRQFSNSRSEMNVSTLELGDSALYLCASSADTFYEKLFFGSGTQLSVL.